This T cell receptor beta chain was found in a study of blood T cell repertoires in COVID-19 (dated by TCRdb to the early 2020s). For the study in its entirety: Samples from collaborators originated in the United States, Italy and Spain and spanned both the acute and convalescent phases of COVID-19. The material from the prospective study consisted of cDNA or gDNA derived from T cells, B-cell-depleted T cells, or PBMCs. Deeply sampled blood TCRbeta repertoires from subjects exposed to, actively infected with, or recovered from COVID-19 were included in the dataset. The repertoires were released in a freely available public database intended as a resource for research on the immune response to SARS-CoV-2. The samples were drawn from two sources: the first 160 participants of the ongoing ImmuneRACE study, and 1,000 to 1,500 subjects contributed by 6 global collaborators. A de-identified subject ID, COVID-19 status, age in years and sex were almost always included in the sample metadata. Where HLA class I and class II types were available, the types were taken from metadata supplied by the sample provider, not from assay-based typing.

General findings and caveats noted by the study authors: The amount of clinical and demographic metadata varied by source and participant and was provided uncurated.

TCRbeta CDR3 regions were amplified from genomic DNA by means of the immunoSEQ Assay, a bias-controlled multiplex PCR. The published analysis was carried out like this. Within the assay, amplification of reference gene primers was used to estimate how many nucleated cells each sample contained. Sequence reads were collapsed and filtered to measure the absolute abundance of every unique TCRbeta CDR3 rearrangement. For each sample, productive Simpson clonality was calculated as the square root of Simpson's diversity index over productive rearrangements. As stored in TCRdb, this immuneACCESS dataset retains in-frame rearrangements with V and J assigned. A fraction of the clones does not appear; measured against another copy, unresolved V genes explain less than half of the discrepancy, and the remainder lacks a known reason. From that table come the V and J calls and clone size; the DNA was used to work out D and trimming. Within this sample are more than 200,000 clones, with about nine tenths of them counted one time only. About 1.7% of the sample is taken by the ten largest.

A remark on this clone: Its recognized antigen is unknown. There are no base qualities to consult, and no much larger clone falls within one base.

Participants in the prospective study were enrolled through a virtual design, were aged roughly 18 to 100 years, and lived in approximately 25 United States geographic areas. To assign participants to cohorts, the prospective study relied on clinical history that participants themselves reported in a screening survey and a study questionnaire. Recovered participants in ImmuneRACE Cohort 3 were defined by two consecutive negative NP/OP PCR tests, clearance by a healthcare professional, or resolution of symptoms. Each participant in the prospective study had whole blood, serum and a nasopharyngeal or oropharyngeal swab collected by mobile phlebotomists. Additional blood draws and questionnaires over an approximately 2-month period could optionally be provided by prospective study participants. Before DNA extraction, prospective study blood samples were shipped either frozen or at room temperature.

After removal of 5 bases from V and 8 bases from J, the junction retains 7 bases not matched to a gene. The CDR3 runs 14 residues from the cysteine to the phenylalanine. Kept here is only the CDR3 DNA, which spans 42 bases and is read in frame from base 1. Reading the germline V gene gives CDR1 SNHLY and CDR2 FYNNEI. Sequences were obtained from PBMCs or T cells enriched from blood (not recorded which). This receptor was identified in a man aged 35-49 years who had recovered from COVID-19. The V gene is TRBV2 and the J gene is TRBJ2-7; a stretch of 12 junction bases matches TRBD2. CDR3 region: CASSFTSGRTQQYF. The DNA reads TGTGCCAGCAGTTTCACTAGCGGGAGGACCCAGCAGTACTTC.